The next 4 T cell receptor beta chains were all read from a single sample in a study of shared clonotypes between healthy human individuals. Produced via immunoSEQ multiplex PCR; TCRdb's table is partial and in-frame only. The table records roughly 2.1 million clones, more than 85% of them present only once. CD45RO-negative cells were positively selected for CCR7, leaving out terminally differentiated effector memory CD45RA+ cells. The material sequenced was naive CD8+ T cells from PBMCs. The receptors were gathered from a man aged 18-30 years in good health. Some clones in this sample may be carry-over from other donors' samples.

This chain links TRBV7-9 with TRBJ2-1; 8 nucleotides line up with TRBD2. The CDR3 runs 17 residues. The germline gives CDR1 SEHNR, CDR2 FQNEAQ (reference sequence). V dropped 5 bases and J dropped 0; count of bases not matched to a gene: 9. The CDR3 reads CASSPPRGGSSYNEQFF. CDR3 bases: TGTGCCAGCAGCCCCCCCCGGGGGGGCAGCTCCTACAATGAGCAGTTCTTC.

This clone appeared once. V and J are TRBV28 and TRBJ2-2, with D maybe TRBD2 (6 bases). CDR1 is MDHEN, CDR2 SYDVKM, per germline. The CDR3 extends over 16 amino acids. V was shortened by 2 bases and J by 6 bases, with 16 bases between the two germline ends. CDR3 nucleotides: TGTGCCAGCAGTTTAGGCCCCGGGAGTACTGCCGGGGAGCTGTTTTTT. Translated, it gives CASSLGPGSTAGELFF.

This CDR3 reads CASSSLARPQETQYF. CDR3 nucleotides: TGTGCCAGCAGCTCACTAGCGCGGCCCCAAGAGACCCAGTACTTC. The chain couples TRBV7-6 to TRBJ2-5, with 7 nucleotides matching TRBD2. Germline V CDR1 and CDR2: SGHVS, FNYEAQ. The CDR3 consists of 15 residues. The J segment lost 1 base and the V segment lost 4 bases, leaving 6 bases of the junction unmatched.

The chain links TRBV28 to TRBJ2-7; 7 bases match TRBD2. CDR1 and CDR2 (germline): MDHEN, SYDVKM. The CDR3 extends over 17 amino acids. V lost 3 bases, J lost 0 bases, and 11 bases stayed unmatched. In DNA, the CDR3 is TGTGCCAGCAGTTTCCGGAGCGGCGGGAGCAGCTCCTACGAGCAGTACTTC. Its translation is CASSFRSGGSSSYEQYF.